This record concerns one TCR beta chain sequence. Its cognate antigen is unknown. These data are taken from a study of T cell repertoires in cytomegalovirus infection. General study points: Summed public TCR beta family frequency identified CMV carriers bearing the relevant HLA.

TCRdb reprocessed the reads via MiXCR and lists one record per CDR3 protein. Here the sample spans about 920,000 distinct CDR3 sequences, less than 40% being singletons. The length of the CDR3 is 15 residues. Germline V gene sequence: CDR1 MNHEY, CDR2 SVGAGI. The ends lost 2 bases at V and 3 bases at J; junction bases unmatched: 1. The chain employs TRBV6-5 and TRBJ2-1; 10 bases agree with TRBD2. The receptor was isolated from a human donor in good health (CMV status not recorded). Some clones in this sample may be carry-over from other donors' samples. This specimen consisted of cultured CD8+ T cells from PBMCs, obtained from culture after CMV antigen stimulation. This CDR3 reads CASSYGLAVYNEQFF. The CDR3 nucleotides are TGTGCCAGCAGTTACGGACTAGCGGTCTACAATGAGCAGTTCTTC.